Each of the 27 T cell receptor beta chains below was sequenced from the same sample in a study of OX40 agonist ivuxolimab in advanced cancers. Library preparation used the immunoSEQ multiplex PCR assay. TCRdb's version of the immuneACCESS table is confined to in-frame rearrangements and falls short of the full clone set. An unresolved V gene accounts for under half of the shortfall where checked; the remainder is of unknown origin. A total of 15,000 to 25,000 clones appear in this sample, 83% of them only once. The top ten clones comprise roughly 11% of the sample. Source: CD4+ or CD8+ T cells sorted from blood, taken in a trial of the OX40 agonist ivuxolimab. These receptors were obtained from an adult with an advanced solid tumor such as melanoma, head and neck, liver or kidney cancer.

The J gene is TRBJ2-1, the V gene TRBV9; the match to TRBD1 covers 7 bases. The CDR3 has 13 amino acids. Germline CDR1 reads SGDLS; CDR2 reads YYNGEE. V shed 5 bases, J shed 6 bases, and the junction held 5 bases outside the gene matches. CDR3 sequence (DNA): TGTGCCAGCAGTAGGGGGCCGGTCAATGAGCAGTTCTTC. Translating it yields CASSRGPVNEQFF.

The V and J genes are TRBV7-8 and TRBJ1-1; D ambiguous. The V end was cut by 6 bases, the J end by 6 bases, with 11 bases between. This CDR3 spans 12 amino acids. Germline V gene lookup returns CDR1 SGHVS and CDR2 FQNEAQ. CDR3 coding DNA: TGTGCCAGCAGTTGGGGTACCGCTGAAGCTTTCTTT. This codes for CASSWGTAEAFF.

This chain joins TRBV5-4 and TRBJ2-7; no firm D call. Trimming cost V 4 bases and J 1 base, with 9 bases left between them. Germline V gives CDR1 SGHNT, CDR2 YYREEE (reference sequence). This CDR3 contains 13 residues. As DNA, the CDR3 is TGTGCCAGCAGCCCGACCAGTTCCTACGAGCAGTACTTC. Translation: CASSPTSSYEQYF.

Sample share makes this clone medium-sized (0.01 to 0.1%). The chain employs TRBV7-9 and TRBJ2-7, with D unclear. The CDR3 runs 12 residues. Per germline, CDR1 SEHNR and CDR2 FQNEAQ (reference sequence). V was clipped by 5 bases and J by 6 bases, with 11 bases between them. CDR3 in DNA: TGTGCCAGCAGCCGCGGTAGCACCGAGCAGTACTTC. It is translated as CASSRGSTEQYF.

The V call is TRBV5-4, the J call TRBJ2-1; weak D call: TRBD2 (6 bases). V lost 3 bases, J lost 2 bases, and 18 bases lay in between. The CDR3 is 17 amino acids. CDR1 is SGHNT, CDR2 YYREEE, per germline (reference sequence). The CDR3 loop reads CASSSQVGGTPYNEQFF. CDR3 in DNA: TGTGCCAGCAGCTCTCAGGTTGGCGGGACCCCCTACAATGAGCAGTTCTTC.

V is TRBV7-9 and J is TRBJ2-3; 12 nucleotides match TRBD2. Trimming at V came to 0 bases and at J to 5 bases, leaving 0 bases not matched to a gene. The germline V gene encodes CDR1 SEHNR and CDR2 FQNEAQ (reference sequence). The CDR3 extends over 15 amino acids. In DNA, the CDR3 is TGTGCCAGCAGCTTAGCGACTAGCGGGGGAGATACGCAGTATTTT. As protein: CASSLATSGGDTQYF. The variable domain in full, with the rest retrieved from reference TRBV7-9 and TRBJ2-3, is DTGVSQNPRHKITKRGQNVTFRCDPISEHNRLYWYRQTLGQGPEFLTYFQNEAQLEKSRLLSDRFSAERPKGSFSTLEIQRTEQGDSAMYLCASSLATSGGDTQYFGPGTRLTVL.

The J gene is TRBJ1-1, the V gene TRBV5-1; D is unclear. V was clipped by 0 bases and J by 5 bases, with 11 bases between them. The CDR3 is 14 residues long. Germline loops: CDR1 SGHRS, CDR2 YFSETQ. The CDR3 loop is CASSLDLGSTEAFF. CDR3 in DNA: TGCGCCAGCAGCTTGGATCTGGGATCAACTGAAGCTTTCTTT.

The chain employs TRBV28 and TRBJ1-1, with 7 bases identical to TRBD1. CDR1 and CDR2 from the germline V gene are MDHEN and SYDVKM. This CDR3 contains 18 residues. The trim removed 1 base at V and 4 bases at J, leaving 15 bases unmatched. The CDR3 spells CASSLSLGQVVRGTEAFF. For the CDR3, the DNA is TGTGCCAGCAGTTTATCCCTTGGACAGGTAGTTCGGGGCACTGAAGCTTTCTTT.

The chain carries TRBV28 and TRBJ2-7; TRBD1 is a possible D gene (6 bases). V was shortened by 5 bases and J by 3 bases, with 23 bases between the two germline ends. The CDR3 totals 17 residues. Per the germline V gene, CDR1 is MDHEN and CDR2 is SYDVKM. CDR3 bases: TGTGCCAGCAGTCGTGCCCCCCGGGACACCTTCCTCTACGAGCAGTACTTC. Translated, it gives CASSRAPRDTFLYEQYF.

The rearrangement uses TRBV4-1 and TRBJ2-2; 9 bases map to TRBD2. CDR1 and CDR2 from the germline V gene are MGHRA and YSYEKL. J was trimmed by 4 bases and V by 0 bases; bases with no gene match: 3. The CDR3 is 16 residues long. This CDR3 is CASSQDLAGSTGELFF. In nucleotides, the CDR3 is TGCGCCAGCAGCCAAGATCTAGCGGGATCCACCGGGGAGCTGTTTTTT.

V gene TRBV9 combines with J gene TRBJ2-1; 10 bases align to TRBD2. The CDR3 runs 17 residues. Trimming removed 0 bases from V and 4 bases from J; junction bases left unmatched: 7. Germline V gene sequence: CDR1 SGDLS, CDR2 YYNGEE. CDR3 in DNA: TGTGCCAGCAGCGTAGCGGAGCGGGAGGGTCGGTACAATGAGCAGTTCTTC. As protein: CASSVAEREGRYNEQFF. The entire variable domain, with the rest obtained from reference TRBV9 and TRBJ2-1, is as follows: DSGVTQTPKHLITATGQRVTLRCSPRSGDLSVYWYQQSLDQGLQFLIQYYNGEERAKGNILERFSAQQFPDLHSELNLSSLELGDSALYFCASSVAEREGRYNEQFFGPGTRLTVL.

This clone was detected only a few times. CDR3 sequence: CASSLMGWAGANYGYTF. The DNA for the CDR3 is TGTGCCAGCAGTTTAATGGGATGGGCAGGGGCTAACTATGGCTACACCTTC. This chain connects TRBV27 to TRBJ1-2, with D possibly matching TRBD1 (6 bases). CDR3 size: 17 residues. Germline V gene sequence: CDR1 MNHEY, CDR2 SMNVEV (reference sequence). Trimming left V 2 bases short and J 0 bases short, with 16 bases between.

This chain connects TRBV10-3 to TRBJ2-7, with 10 bases aligning to TRBD2. Trimming cost V 4 bases and J 2 bases; bases outside gene matches: 23. Germline V gene lookup returns CDR1 ENHRY and CDR2 SYGVKD. The CDR3 totals 21 residues. CDR3 sequence (DNA): TGTGCCATCAGTGTAAGTGCAGACAGGGCAGAGACTAGCGGGTTGCCCTACGAGCAGTACTTC. This codes for CAISVSADRAETSGLPYEQYF.

This clone is hyperexpanded in the sample. Different DNA sequences within this sample yield the same CDR3. J is TRBJ1-2 and V is TRBV5-6, with D perhaps TRBD1 (5 bases). V gave up 4 bases and J gave up 2 bases, with 27 bases separating them. The CDR3 runs to 19 residues. CDR1 SGHDT and CDR2 YYEEEE come from the germline V gene. Here the CDR3 reads CASSHPTSTARWGNYGYTF. CDR3 in DNA: TGTGCCAGCAGCCATCCGACTTCTACCGCCCGCTGGGGCAACTATGGCTACACCTTC.

The V and J genes are TRBV7-1 and TRBJ1-5, with D maybe TRBD1 (5 bases). TRBV7-1 counts as an open reading frame of uncertain function. With 5 bases removed from V and 6 bases from J, the gap between germline ends came to 8 bases. The CDR3 runs to 12 residues. The CDR3 DNA reads as TGTGCCAGCAGCGCAGGGAGTCAGCCCCAGCATTTT. Translated, it gives CASSAGSQPQHF.

J is TRBJ1-5 and V is TRBV5-5, with D maybe TRBD1 (6 bases). CDR3 length equals 16 residues. Germline V gives CDR1 SGHKS, CDR2 YYEKEE (reference sequence). V was cut by 4 bases and J by 0 bases, with 14 bases left in between. The chain's CDR3 is CASSPEDSRSNQPQHF. CDR3 bases: TGTGCCAGCAGCCCGGAGGACAGTCGTAGCAATCAGCCCCAGCATTTT.

The chain has TRBV2 and TRBJ1-5; maybe TRBD1 (5 bases). Trimming left V 3 bases short and J 0 bases short, with 15 bases between. CDR3 length equals 17 residues. Germline CDR1 is SNHLY and CDR2 is FYNNEI. The CDR3 region is CASSDALGPYSNQPQHF. CDR3 coding DNA: TGTGCCAGCAGTGACGCCCTGGGACCGTATAGCAATCAGCCCCAGCATTTT.

The rearrangement uses TRBV27 and TRBJ2-5; no clear D gene. V was shortened by 2 bases and J by 6 bases, with 4 bases between the two germline ends. The CDR3 totals 11 residues. From germline, CDR1 is MNHEY and CDR2 SMNVEV (reference sequence). CDR3 sequence: CASSLGQTQYF. The CDR3 region has the DNA TGTGCCAGCAGTTTAGGGCAGACCCAGTACTTC.

V usage is TRBV28 and J usage is TRBJ2-7; 7 bases are shared with TRBD1. This CDR3 has 13 amino acids. The ends lost 3 bases at V and 3 bases at J; junction bases unmatched: 2. Germline loops: CDR1 MDHEN, CDR2 SYDVKM. The CDR3 nucleotides are TGTGCCAGCAGTTTCAGGGGGTACTACGAGCAGTACTTC. It codes for CASSFRGYYEQYF. Full variable domain (remainder filled in from reference TRBV28 and TRBJ2-7): DVKVTQSSRYLVKRTGEKVFLECVQDMDHENMFWYRQDPGLGLRLIYFSYDVKMKEKGDIPEGYSVSREKKERFSLILESASTNQTSMYLCASSFRGYYEQYFGPGTRLTVT.

The CDR3 region has the DNA TGTGCCAGCAGTGAACTAAGGGTAGGGAGAATCGCTAATCAGCCCCAGCATTTT. It yields the protein CASSELRVGRIANQPQHF. The chain uses TRBV6-1 and TRBJ1-5; no reliable D call. The ends were cut back, 2 bases at V and 4 bases at J, with 21 bases in the middle. Germline CDR1 is MNHNS and CDR2 is SASEGT. The CDR3 has 18 amino acids.

V gene TRBV30 combines with J gene TRBJ2-7; no reliable D call. Germline V CDR1 and CDR2: GTSNPN, SVGIG (reference sequence). This CDR3 spans 10 amino acids. V was shortened by 5 bases and J by 4 bases, with 6 bases between the two germline ends. CDR3 sequence reads: CAWGAYEQYF. In nucleotides, the CDR3 is TGTGCCTGGGGTGCTTACGAGCAGTACTTC.

The V and J genes are TRBV25-1 and TRBJ1-2, with D tentatively TRBD1 (5 bases). V was shortened by 3 bases and J by 5 bases, with 22 bases between the two germline ends. Per the germline V gene, CDR1 is MGHDK and CDR2 is SYGVNS. The CDR3 is 17 residues long. The CDR3 is CASSDPRSRQRLYGYTF. As DNA, the CDR3 is TGTGCCAGCAGTGACCCCAGATCTAGACAGAGATTATATGGCTACACCTTC.

This chain links TRBV4-2 with TRBJ2-7; possibly TRBD1 for D (6 bases). Trimming stripped 0 bases from V and 1 base from J, with 19 bases between. The CDR3 has 18 residues. Germline CDR1 reads LGHNA; CDR2 reads YNFKEQ. In DNA form, the CDR3 reads TGTGCCAGCAGCCAAGAACCGCGTCGGGACACGACTTCCTACGAGCAGTACTTC. Translation: CASSQEPRRDTTSYEQYF.

V and J are TRBV9 and TRBJ1-2; D is ambiguous. The germline V gene has CDR1 SGDLS and CDR2 YYNGEE. V dropped 0 bases and J dropped 8 bases, with 8 bases sitting between them. The CDR3 has 12 amino acids. This CDR3 is CASSVGSLGYTF. CDR3 in DNA: TGTGCCAGCAGCGTAGGAAGTTTAGGCTACACCTTC.

The chain couples TRBV5-6 to TRBJ2-6; possibly TRBD1 or TRBD2 for D (5 bases each). CDR1 SGHDT and CDR2 YYEEEE come from the germline V gene. This CDR3 region has 19 residues. The V and J ends lost 0 bases and 1 base respectively, with 17 bases between them. Here the CDR3 DNA reads TGTGCCAGCAGCTTGGAGTGGGGGAATCCTGGGTCTGGGGCCAACGTCCTGACTTTC. Its translation is CASSLEWGNPGSGANVLTF.

This rearrangement joins TRBV7-8 to TRBJ1-3; D not resolved. The CDR3 loop spans 18 amino acids. V lost 2 bases and J lost 0, with 17 bases in between. The germline V gene encodes CDR1 SGHVS and CDR2 FQNEAQ. CDR3 amino acids: CASSLFPPEIGSGNTIYF. The CDR3 bases are TGTGCCAGCAGCTTATTCCCGCCCGAGATTGGCTCTGGAAACACCATATATTTT.

The V gene is TRBV30, the J gene TRBJ2-5; tentative D call: TRBD1 (6 bases). Per germline, CDR1 GTSNPN and CDR2 SVGIG (reference sequence). V was trimmed by 3 bases and J by 5 bases, leaving 10 bases between them. CDR3 length equals 12 residues. For the CDR3, the DNA is TGTGCCTGGAGGGGCAGGGGTGAGACCCAGTACTTC. Translated: CAWRGRGETQYF.